Listed below are T cell receptor beta chains from one sample, sequenced in a study of blood T cell repertoires in COVID-19. Repertoires were generated with immunoSEQ multiplex PCR, while TCRdb's copy carries only in-frame clones and drops some. The sample gives under 200,000 clones, 70% to 85% of which show up once; 4.5% to 6.5% is in the top ten. Sample: PBMCs or T cells enriched from blood (not recorded which). Receptors were obtained from an older woman with acute COVID-19. Each CDR3 is given with its conserved first and last residue. A D gene is named only where the DNA matches it firmly. Size tells how often a clone was seen (once, few, many) or the class of an expanded clone, and some rows leave it out.

clone_size,d_call,j_call,v_call,cdr3_aa,cdr3_nt
.,.,TRBJ1-1,TRBV7-2,CASRQGRSSGEAFF,TGTGCCAGCAGACAGGGACGGTCGTCGGGAGAAGCTTTCTTT
.,.,TRBJ2-2,TRBV27,CASREYTGELFF,TGTGCCAGCAGAGAGTATACCGGGGAGCTGTTTTTT
.,.,TRBJ1-1,TRBV2,CASSRETEAFF,TGTGCCAGCAGTCGGGAGACTGAAGCTTTCTTT
.,.,TRBJ2-7,TRBV6-5,CASNSPRDSSYEQYF,TGTGCCAGCAATTCACCCCGGGACTCGTCCTACGAGCAGTACTTC
.,.,TRBJ2-5,TRBV6-5,CASRSSGVETQYF,TGTGCCAGCAGGTCTTCGGGGGTAGAGACCCAGTACTTC
.,TRBD1,TRBJ2-2,TRBV7-2,CASRRDRTSTGELFF,TGTGCCAGCCGCCGGGACAGAACCTCCACCGGGGAGCTGTTTTTT
.,TRBD2,TRBJ2-1,TRBV7-8,CASSFPSGRVASNEQFF,TGTGCCAGCAGCTTCCCAAGCGGGAGGGTCGCATCCAATGAGCAGTTCTTC
.,.,TRBJ1-4,TRBV7-9,CASSLVGQREKLFF,TGTGCCAGCAGCTTAGTGGGCCAGCGGGAAAAACTGTTTTTT
.,.,TRBJ1-2,TRBV20-1,CSASGRLEGGYTF,TGCAGTGCAAGTGGGCGGCTGGAAGGAGGCTACACCTTC
.,.,TRBJ1-1,TRBV18,CASSPGAVRTEAFF,TGTGCCAGCTCACCAGGGGCGGTTCGGACTGAAGCTTTCTTT
.,TRBD1,TRBJ2-2,TRBV30,CAWRTGTYTGELFF,TGTGCCTGGAGGACAGGGACCTACACCGGGGAGCTGTTTTTT
.,.,TRBJ2-2,TRBV6-2/TRBV6-3,CASSYRSGSNTGELFF,TGTGCCAGCAGTTACCGTTCAGGTTCGAACACCGGGGAGCTGTTTTTT
.,TRBD1,TRBJ1-5,TRBV7-6,CASSPRSGTGDNQPQHF,TGTGCCAGCAGCCCTCGCTCGGGGACAGGGGATAATCAGCCCCAGCATTTT
.,.,TRBJ1-2,TRBV5-6,CASSFPGRLTGYTF,TGTGCCAGCAGCTTCCCTGGCAGGTTGACAGGCTACACCTTC
.,.,TRBJ2-4,TRBV12-3/TRBV12-4,CASRRLAKNIQYF,TGTGCCAGCAGGCGACTAGCCAAAAACATTCAGTACTTC
.,TRBD1,TRBJ1-5,TRBV4-1,CASSQLGTDSNQPQHF,TGCGCCAGCAGCCAACTCGGGACAGATAGCAATCAGCCCCAGCATTTT
once,TRBD1,TRBJ1-1,TRBV11-3,CASRRTGATEAFF,TGTGCCAGCAGAAGGACAGGGGCCACTGAAGCTTTCTTT
.,.,TRBJ1-1,TRBV19,CASSMEGFGTEAFF,TGTGCCAGTAGTATGGAGGGTTTCGGCACTGAAGCTTTCTTT
.,.,TRBJ2-1,TRBV19,CASSTPPETTYNEQFF,TGTGCCAGTAGTACCCCCCCCGAGACTACCTACAATGAGCAGTTCTTC
few,.,TRBJ2-1,TRBV27,CASSLGLVQFF,TGTGCCAGCAGTTTGGGTCTAGTTCAGTTCTTC
.,TRBD1,TRBJ2-7,TRBV11-3,CASSPTGTGGYEQYF,TGTGCCAGCAGCCCCACCGGGACAGGGGGCTACGAGCAGTACTTC
.,TRBD2,TRBJ2-1,TRBV3-1/TRBV3-2,CASSPGTSGYNEQFF,TGTGCCAGCAGCCCCGGGACTAGCGGTTACAATGAGCAGTTCTTC
.,.,TRBJ2-7,TRBV7-9,CASSPPRGSRAYEQYF,TGTGCCAGCAGCCCCCCCCGTGGTTCCAGGGCCTACGAGCAGTACTTC
.,TRBD2,TRBJ2-1,TRBV7-9,CASSSSGGVNEQFF,TGTGCCAGCAGCAGTTCCGGGGGGGTAAATGAGCAGTTCTTC
once,.,TRBJ2-1,TRBV5-4,CASSRVSGLYNEQFF,TGTGCCAGCAGCCGAGTTTCGGGACTCTACAATGAGCAGTTCTTC
.,.,TRBJ1-5,TRBV18,CASSPDSGGGNQPQHF,TGTGCCAGCTCACCGGATTCGGGAGGCGGCAATCAGCCCCAGCATTTT
.,.,TRBJ1-4,TRBV29-1,CSPYQDSNNEKLFF,TGCAGCCCTTACCAGGACAGTAATAATGAAAAACTGTTTTTT
.,TRBD1,TRBJ1-2,TRBV18,CASSPGTGFGYTF,TGTGCCAGCTCACCCGGGACAGGGTTCGGGTACACCTTC
.,.,TRBJ2-1,TRBV30,CAWMRGLSYNEQFF,TGTGCCTGGATGCGCGGGCTCTCCTACAATGAGCAGTTCTTC
once,.,TRBJ1-2,TRBV2,CASSEYRVHGYTF,TGTGCCAGCAGTGAATACCGAGTGCATGGCTACACCTTC
.,.,TRBJ1-5,TRBV19,CATDGGDQPQHF,TGTGCCACAGACGGAGGGGATCAGCCCCAGCATTTT
few,TRBD2,TRBJ2-5,TRBV9,CASSRSGGAGETQYF,TGTGCCAGCAGCCGTAGCGGGGGGGCCGGTGAAACCCAGTACTTC
.,.,TRBJ1-1,TRBV2,CASRLGTNTEAFF,TGTGCCAGCAGGCTAGGAACGAACACTGAAGCTTTCTTT
.,TRBD2,TRBJ2-1,TRBV5-8,CASSLGLAGVNEQFF,TGTGCCAGCAGCCTGGGACTAGCGGGAGTAAATGAGCAGTTCTTC
once,TRBD1,TRBJ1-1,TRBV6-2/TRBV6-3,CASSYEEGRGHYRNTEAFF,TGTGCCAGCAGTTACGAGGAGGGCAGGGGGCATTATAGGAACACTGAAGCTTTCTTT
.,.,TRBJ1-2,TRBV5-1,CASSPGYPDYGYTF,TGCGCCAGCAGCCCAGGGTACCCGGACTATGGCTACACCTTC
few,.,TRBJ2-7,TRBV6-5,CASSYYGQRPYEQYF,TGTGCCAGCAGTTACTATGGACAGAGGCCCTACGAGCAGTACTTC
.,TRBD1,TRBJ1-2,TRBV5-6,CASSLGPQGTDYGYTF,TGTGCCAGCAGCTTAGGGCCACAGGGGACCGACTATGGCTACACCTTC
few,TRBD1,TRBJ1-5,TRBV6-5,CASSLKGQGYQPQHF,TGTGCCAGCAGTTTAAAGGGACAGGGGTATCAGCCCCAGCATTTT
few,.,TRBJ1-6,TRBV30,CAWSVLWENNSPLHF,TGTGCCTGGAGTGTACTTTGGGAGAATAATTCACCCCTCCACTTT